Shown below are 26 T cell receptor beta chains from a single sample sequenced in a study. TCRdb reprocessed the 5' RACE reads with MiXCR, giving one entry per CDR3 protein. The repertoire holds about 40,000 distinct CDR3 sequences, with 18% as singletons. Specimen: naive CD4+ T cells sorted from a lymph node. Subset meaning: naive CD4+ T cells, CD4+CD45RA+CD25-. These receptors all come from a female donor with breast cancer.

Turning to this clonotype: A read error may be the cause here, since a much bigger clone is one base away. The chain joins TRBV7-2 to TRBJ2-5; 7 positions match TRBD1. Germline assignment: CDR1 SGHTA and CDR2 FQGNSA. The CDR3 is made up of 13 amino acids. The CDR3 protein is CASSRRTGETRYF. For the CDR3, the DNA is TGTGCCAGCAGCCGTCGGACAGGAGAGACCCGGTACTTC.

This clonotype was seen a few times. The chain joins TRBV7-2 to TRBJ2-3; D may be TRBD1 or TRBD2 (6 bases each). V lost 5 bases, J lost 9 bases, and 15 bases lay in between. CDR3 length equals 13 residues. Germline CDR1 is SGHTA and CDR2 is FQGNSA. As DNA, the CDR3 is TGTGCCAGCAGCACGGGCAGAGGGGGGACGCAGTATTTT. It codes for CASSTGRGGTQYF.

V is TRBV18 and J is TRBJ2-6, with D possibly TRBD1 on 5 matching bases. Between the trimmed V and J ends, which lost 3 bases and 5 bases, there was a span of 17 bases. From germline, CDR1 is KGHSH and CDR2 LQKENI. The CDR3 is made up of 17 amino acids. The CDR3 nucleotides are TGTGCCAGCTCACCGACAGAGTCCACTCGACGGGCCAACGTCCTGACTTTC. Its translation is CASSPTESTRRANVLTF.

The J gene is TRBJ2-4, the V gene TRBV7-9; tentatively, D is TRBD2 (6 bases). Germline CDR1 SEHNR, CDR2 FQNEAQ (reference sequence). The CDR3 contains 15 residues. The V end lost 0 bases, the J end lost 6 bases, and 12 bases lay between the germline ends. As DNA, the CDR3 is TGTGCCAGCAGCTTAGCCGCGGGGATCCGAAACATTCAGTACTTC. It codes for CASSLAAGIRNIQYF.

This clonotype was seen many times. The chain combines TRBV4-1 with TRBJ2-3, with a weak D call TRBD2 (6 bases). The CDR3 extends over 14 amino acids. The germline V and J ends were trimmed by 4 bases and 3 bases, with 11 bases remaining between them. Germline assignment: CDR1 MGHRA and CDR2 YSYEKL. This chain's CDR3 is CASSLAETTDTQYF. Here the CDR3 DNA reads TGCGCCAGCAGCCTAGCGGAAACAACAGATACGCAGTATTTT.

This clonotype was counted a few times. The CDR3 DNA follows: TGTGCCAGCAGGTCTCCGGGGGGCGCGGGGAATGAGCAGTTCTTC. Translation gives CASRSPGGAGNEQFF. V is TRBV6-6 and J is TRBJ2-1; tentative D call: TRBD2 (7 bases). The ends were cut back, 6 bases at V and 7 bases at J, with 19 bases in the middle. Germline loops: CDR1 MNHNY, CDR2 SVGAGI (reference sequence). The CDR3 covers 15 residues.

With regard to this clonotype: The missing conserved phenylalanine or tryptophan at the end of this CDR3 makes a read error likely. J is TRBJ2-3 and V is TRBV3-1; no definite D call. CDR1 and CDR2 from the germline V gene are LGHDT and YNNKEL (reference sequence). V dropped 3 bases and J dropped 4 bases, with 8 bases sitting between them. CDR3 length: 13 amino acids. CDR3 sequence reads: CASSQFTADTQYS. CDR3 nucleotide sequence: TGTGCCAGCAGCCAGTTCACCGCAGATACGCAGTATTCT.

This clonotype was counted many times. The CDR3 DNA sequence: TGTGCCAGCAGCTCAACAGCGACTGGGTATGAGACCCAGTACTTC. The encoded protein is CASSSTATGYETQYF. The chain uses TRBV7-3 and TRBJ2-5; D is unclear. In germline, CDR1 is SGHTA, CDR2 FQGTGA. Trimming left V 4 bases short and J 5 bases short, with 17 bases between. This CDR3 is built from 15 residues.

The rearrangement uses TRBV29-1 and TRBJ2-2, with TRBD2 as a possible D gene (5 bases). Trimming left V 4 bases short and J 6 bases short, with 9 bases between. Germline V gene data show CDR1 as SQVTM and CDR2 as ANQGSEA. CDR3 length equals 12 residues. CDR3: CSVVQDSGELFF. CDR3 bases: TGCAGCGTTGTTCAGGACTCCGGGGAGCTGTTTTTT.

This clonotype came up a few times. The chain joins TRBV7-9 to TRBJ2-2, with D possibly matching TRBD2 (5 bases). V was shortened by 0 bases and J by 4 bases, with 9 bases between the two germline ends. The CDR3 covers 15 residues. Germline V gene sequence: CDR1 SEHNR, CDR2 FQNEAQ (reference sequence). For the CDR3, the DNA is TGTGCCAGCAGCTTAGCGGGAGATGGCACCGGGGAGCTGTTTTTT. Protein product: CASSLAGDGTGELFF. Supplemented by reference TRBV7-9 and TRBJ2-2, the full variable domain reads DTGVSQNPRHKITKRGQNVTFRCDPISEHNRLYWYRQTLGQGPEFLTYFQNEAQLEKSRLLSDRFSAERPKGSFSTLEIQRTEQGDSAMYLCASSLAGDGTGELFFGEGSRLTVL.

The genes are TRBV11-2 and TRBJ2-5; 9 bases align to TRBD2. V was clipped by 0 bases and J by 5 bases; unmatched bases: 4. Germline CDR1 reads SGHAT; CDR2 reads FQNNGV. This CDR3 has 15 amino acids. CDR3 amino acids: CASSLDGTSIETQYF. CDR3 DNA sequence: TGTGCCAGCAGCTTAGACGGGACTAGCATCGAGACCCAGTACTTC.

Remarks on this clonotype: This may be a read error, as it is one base from a much larger clone. The CDR3 does not close with the conserved phenylalanine or tryptophan, likely indicating a read error. DNA for the CDR3: TGCGCCAGCAGCTTTGGGTTAAGGTTAAACACTGAAGCTTTCTTG. Translated: CASSFGLRLNTEAFL. J is TRBJ1-1 and V is TRBV5-1, with D unresolved. Deletions cut 2 bases from V and 2 bases from J, with 13 bases between. In germline, CDR1 is SGHRS, CDR2 YFSETQ. This CDR3 spans 15 amino acids.

This clonotype was detected a few times. The CDR3 DNA sequence: TGTGCCAGCAGCCAAGTACGGGGATATAATTCACCCCTCCACTTT. Its translation is CASSQVRGYNSPLHF. V is TRBV3-1 and J is TRBJ1-6, with D uncertain. The germline CDR1 and CDR2 sequences are LGHDT and YNNKEL (reference sequence). This CDR3 has 15 residues. Trimming left V 1 base short and J 4 bases short, with 8 bases between.

For this clonotype: One base away lies a much larger clone, so this may be a sequencing read error. The chain uses TRBV10-2 and TRBJ1-5, with no clear D. From germline, CDR1 is WSHSY and CDR2 SAAADI. V shed 8 bases and J shed 6 bases, with 14 bases lying between them. This CDR3 contains 13 residues. The CDR3 nucleotides read TGCGCCAGCGGTCACTATGGAGTTCAGCCCCAGCATTTT. Translated, it gives CASGHYGVQPQHF.

In its sample, this clonotype was seen a few times. The J gene is TRBJ1-3, the V gene TRBV11-2, with 9 bases lining up with TRBD1. Germline V gene data show CDR1 as SGHAT and CDR2 as FQNNGV. With 4 bases clipped from V and 7 bases from J, the junction kept 5 bases outside the gene matches. This CDR3 comprises 14 residues. This CDR3 is CASSYGTGLNTIYF. The CDR3 DNA reads TGTGCCAGCAGCTACGGGACAGGGCTGAACACCATATATTTT.

The chain couples TRBV6-1 to TRBJ2-2; tentatively, D is TRBD1 (5 bases). The germline V gene has CDR1 MNHNS and CDR2 SASEGT. Trimming took off 4 bases at V and 9 bases at J, with 15 bases between the two ends. CDR3 length: 14 amino acids. CDR3 sequence (DNA): TGTGCCAGCAGTGGCAGGGTTTCTGGCTGGGAGCTGTTTTTT. Its translation: CASSGRVSGWELFF.

This clonotype turned up a few times. The CDR3 is CASSITFDLTEAFF. The CDR3 DNA sequence: TGTGCCAGCAGTATAACTTTCGACCTCACTGAAGCTTTCTTT. The chain combines TRBV7-6 with TRBJ1-1; D unresolved. The CDR3 extends over 14 amino acids. V was cut by 6 bases and J by 4 bases, with 15 bases left in between. Germline values: CDR1 SGHVS, CDR2 FNYEAQ.

The J gene is TRBJ2-5, the V gene TRBV20-1; 7 bases fit TRBD1. With 5 bases clipped from V and 4 bases from J, the junction kept 10 bases outside the gene matches. CDR1 and CDR2 from the germline V gene are DFQATT and SNEGSKA (reference sequence). CDR3 length: 14 residues. The CDR3: CSAPNLRQGETQYF. The CDR3 DNA reads TGCAGTGCTCCCAATCTACGACAGGGAGAGACCCAGTACTTC.

The chain recombines TRBV29-1 with TRBJ1-5, with 9 nucleotides matching TRBD1. Trimming cost V 4 bases and J 5 bases; bases outside gene matches: 3. The CDR3 is 13 amino acids. Germline V gives CDR1 SQVTM, CDR2 ANQGSEA. This CDR3 reads CSVGQGVDQPQHF. In nucleotides, the CDR3 is TGCAGCGTTGGACAGGGGGTAGATCAGCCCCAGCATTTT.

The V and J genes are TRBV28 and TRBJ1-6; perhaps TRBD1 as D (5 bases). The V end lost 6 bases, the J end lost 7 bases, and 13 bases lay between the germline ends. Germline CDR1 is MDHEN and CDR2 is SYDVKM. The CDR3 has 14 amino acids. CDR3 DNA: TGTGCCAGCAGCGGGACCTTAACGAATTCACCCCTCCACTTT. It translates to CASSGTLTNSPLHF.

Worth noting for this clonotype: Possible read error: a much larger clone is one base away. No conserved phenylalanine or tryptophan ends this CDR3, so it is likely a read error. V usage is TRBV29-1 and J usage is TRBJ1-1; unclear D gene. Trimming cost V 7 bases and J 6 bases, with 18 bases left between them. CDR1 SQVTM and CDR2 ANQGSEA come from the germline V gene. The CDR3 loop spans 13 amino acids. The CDR3 DNA is TGCAGCGCCTCAAGGAGCTCACTATCTGAAGCTTTCGTT. Amino acids: CSASRSSLSEAFV.

This clonotype was detected a few times. This chain joins TRBV28 and TRBJ1-2; 9 bases fit TRBD1. Germline CDR1 reads MDHEN; CDR2 reads SYDVKM. This CDR3 is 14 amino acids long. The trim removed 5 bases at V and 6 bases at J, leaving 7 bases unmatched. The CDR3 sequence: CASSNTGGGNGYTF. In DNA form, the CDR3 reads TGTGCCAGCAGTAATACAGGGGGCGGGAATGGCTACACCTTC.

In its sample, this clonotype was seen a few times. The chain carries TRBV6-5 and TRBJ2-5; 9 nucleotides agree with TRBD1. The CDR3 totals 14 residues. The V gene's germline CDR1 is MNHEY and CDR2 SVGAGI. The V and J ends lost 5 bases and 4 bases, in that order; junction bases with no gene match: 5. CDR3 loop: CASSKTGGGETQYF. Here the CDR3 DNA reads TGTGCCAGCAGTAAGACAGGGGGGGGAGAGACCCAGTACTTC.

Ten or more counts support this clonotype. The V gene is TRBV20-1, the J gene TRBJ2-5; D is possibly TRBD2 (8 bases). Trimming shortened V by 3 bases and J by 9 bases, and 26 bases separated the two germline ends. Germline CDR1 DFQATT, CDR2 SNEGSKA (reference sequence). The length of the CDR3 is 16 residues. The CDR3, as DNA: TGCAGTGCTAGGACCGGTAACAGGGGTCCCGGGGGGGCCCAGTACTTC. It is translated as CSARTGNRGPGGAQYF.

A few counts support this clonotype. The J gene is TRBJ1-1, the V gene TRBV20-1; unclear D gene. The V gene's germline CDR1 is DFQATT and CDR2 SNEGSKA (reference sequence). This CDR3 spans 13 amino acids. V was shortened by 3 bases and J by 1 base, with 9 bases between the two germline ends. CDR3 nucleotide sequence: TGCAGTGCTAGTACCCAGGCGAACACTGAAGCTTTCTTT. Amino acids: CSASTQANTEAFF.

This clonotype has more than one count but fewer than ten. This rearrangement joins TRBV5-1 to TRBJ2-5; D not resolved. The CDR3 is made up of 16 amino acids. Trimming removed 0 bases from V and 5 bases from J, with 17 bases in between. Germline CDR1 is SGHRS and CDR2 is YFSETQ. The CDR3 sequence is CASSLATDSMWETQYF. DNA of the CDR3: TGCGCCAGCAGCTTGGCCACTGATAGCATGTGGGAGACCCAGTACTTC.